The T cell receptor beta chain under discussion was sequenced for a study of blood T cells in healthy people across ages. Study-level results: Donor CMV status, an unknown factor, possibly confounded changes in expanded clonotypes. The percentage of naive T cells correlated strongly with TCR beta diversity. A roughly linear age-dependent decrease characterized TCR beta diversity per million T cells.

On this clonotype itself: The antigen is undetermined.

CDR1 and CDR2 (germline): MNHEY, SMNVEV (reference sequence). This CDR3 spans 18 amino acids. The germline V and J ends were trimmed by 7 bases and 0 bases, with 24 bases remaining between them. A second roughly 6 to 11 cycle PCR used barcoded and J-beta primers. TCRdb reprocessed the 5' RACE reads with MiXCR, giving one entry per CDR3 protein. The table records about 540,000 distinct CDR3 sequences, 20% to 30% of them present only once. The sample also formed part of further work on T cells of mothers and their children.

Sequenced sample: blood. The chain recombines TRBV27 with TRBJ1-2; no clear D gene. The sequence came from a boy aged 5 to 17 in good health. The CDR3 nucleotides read TGTGCCAGCACGGTTTGGGAGCCGACGCAGCTACCTAACTATGGCTACACCTTC. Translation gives CASTVWEPTQLPNYGYTF.